These 4 T cell receptor beta chains came from one sample sequenced in a study of somatic mutations in cytotoxic T cells in rheumatoid arthritis. Profiled with immunoSEQ multiplex PCR; TCRdb holds only in-frame clones, not every one. The sample lists about 7,000 clones; about four fifths were seen once. Specimen: CD8+ T cells sorted from blood. The source is an adult with rheumatoid arthritis.

J is TRBJ1-6 and V is TRBV10-2; D is unclear. The germline CDR1 and CDR2 sequences are WSHSY and SAAADI. The V end was cut by 4 bases, the J end by 11 bases, with 12 bases between. The CDR3 runs to 13 residues. The CDR3 DNA sequence: TGCGCCAGCAGTGGTAGGGAAGGCGCACCCCTCCACTTT. This translates into CASSGREGAPLHF.

The chain is built from TRBV15 and TRBJ1-5, with D perhaps TRBD1 (6 bases). The germline V and J ends were trimmed by 0 bases and 7 bases, with 19 bases remaining between them. CDR1 and CDR2 (germline): LNHNV, YYDKDF (reference sequence). The CDR3 has 17 residues. The CDR3 here is CATSRERRRGGRQPQHF. As DNA, the CDR3 is TGTGCCACCAGCAGAGAGAGACGTCGTGGGGGGCGGCAGCCCCAGCATTTT.

This rearrangement joins TRBV5-4 to TRBJ1-2; D remains ambiguous. Trimming left V 0 bases short and J 5 bases short, with 14 bases between. In germline, CDR1 is SGHNT, CDR2 YYREEE (reference sequence). CDR3 length equals 15 residues. The CDR3 here is CASSLEPSLGYGYTF. As DNA, the CDR3 is TGTGCCAGCAGCTTGGAACCGTCTCTCGGGTATGGCTACACCTTC.

This clone was recorded once. This chain uses TRBV7-9 with TRBJ1-2; D possibly corresponds to TRBD1 (6 bases). There are 15 residues in the CDR3. Trimming pared 5 bases from V and 3 bases from J, leaving 16 bases between. Germline V lookup: CDR1 SEHNR, CDR2 FQNEAQ (reference sequence). The DNA for the CDR3 is TGTGCCAGCAGCCCACGAGGGGGATTGGACTATGGCTACACCTTC. Its protein product is CASSPRGGLDYGYTF.